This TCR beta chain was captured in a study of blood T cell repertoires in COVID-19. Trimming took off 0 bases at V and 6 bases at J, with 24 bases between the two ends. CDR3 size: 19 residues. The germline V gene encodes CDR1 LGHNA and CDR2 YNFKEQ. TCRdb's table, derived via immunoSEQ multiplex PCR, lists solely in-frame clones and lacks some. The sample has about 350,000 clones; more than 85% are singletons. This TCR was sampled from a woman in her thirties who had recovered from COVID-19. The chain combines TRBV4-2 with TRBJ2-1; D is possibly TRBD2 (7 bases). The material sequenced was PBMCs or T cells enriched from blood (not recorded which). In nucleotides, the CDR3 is TGTGCCAGCAGCCAAGATAGGATGGGGGCGGGAGCTCGGACCAATGAGCAGTTCTTC. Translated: CASSQDRMGAGARTNEQFF.